The 30 T cell receptor beta chains in this list originate from one sample, sequenced in a study of beta chain features in type 1 diabetes (dated by TCRdb to 2016 to 2018). The method was the immunoSEQ multiplex PCR assay. The entire isolated RNA was reverse transcribed using the High Capacity cDNA Reverse Transcription Kit, and thus expressed TCRB transcripts were sequenced. Here the immuneACCESS table is served through TCRdb, limited to in-frame sequences with V and J called. Missing clones are a known gap in these copies; in checked studies unresolved V genes cover under half, and the rest lacks a known reason. The sample table shows roughly 380,000 clones, and around 20% are seen once. The ten most abundant clones make up approximately 0.041% of the sample. The sequenced sample was naive CD4+ T cells from blood. The cell subset or site label, read with the paper, signifies: true naive CD4+ T cells. These receptors were obtained from a woman aged 18-29 years in good health.

This clone has a single count. The gene calls are TRBV11-2 and TRBJ2-1; 8 bases align to TRBD1. V shed 4 bases, J shed 0 bases, and the junction held 8 bases outside the gene matches. The V gene's germline CDR1 is SGHAT and CDR2 FQNNGV. The CDR3 spans 17 residues. The CDR3 here is CASSWRQGTFSYNEQFF. The CDR3, as DNA: TGTGCCAGCAGCTGGAGACAGGGGACATTCTCCTACAATGAGCAGTTCTTC.

A few counts support this clone. This chain uses TRBV6-6 with TRBJ1-5; D is unclear. The CDR3 length is 15 residues. V lost 5 bases and J 0 bases, leaving 11 bases between the germline ends. Germline loops: CDR1 MNHNY, CDR2 SVGAGI (reference sequence). The CDR3: CASSPMQYSNQPQHF. The CDR3 nucleotides read TGTGCCAGCAGTCCCATGCAGTATAGCAATCAGCCCCAGCATTTT.

The chain recombines TRBV2 with TRBJ2-7; TRBD2 aligns across 7 bases. This CDR3 contains 13 residues. The V gene end was trimmed by 1 base and the J gene end by 5 bases; junction bases not matched to a gene: 2. Germline assignment: CDR1 SNHLY and CDR2 FYNNEI. The CDR3 spells CASSEGEGNEQYF. The DNA for the CDR3 is TGTGCCAGCAGTGAAGGGGAGGGGAACGAGCAGTACTTC.

CDR3 nucleotides: TGTGCCAGCAGCCATAGCGGGAGGGCGGGGGAGCAGTACTTC. As protein: CASSHSGRAGEQYF. The rearrangement links TRBV7-9 to TRBJ2-7; 11 bases fit TRBD2. V trimming: 5 bases; J trimming: 7 bases; junction bases outside the gene matches: 7. Looked up from germline, CDR1 is SEHNR and CDR2 is FQNEAQ (reference sequence). This CDR3 region has 14 residues.

The rearrangement joins TRBV15 to TRBJ1-2; possibly TRBD1 for D (6 bases). Germline CDR1 is LNHNV and CDR2 is YYDKDF (reference sequence). V dropped 5 bases and J dropped 4 bases, with 14 bases sitting between them. The CDR3 has 14 residues. CDR3 residues: CATSLGHRTYGYTF. The CDR3 DNA reads as TGTGCCACCAGCCTGGGACACCGAACCTATGGCTACACCTTC.

This sequence joins TRBV20-1 and TRBJ1-1; D is uncertain. Germline V lookup: CDR1 DFQATT, CDR2 SNEGSKA (reference sequence). The CDR3 length is 11 residues. The germline V and J ends were trimmed by 6 bases and 0 bases, with 5 bases remaining between them. CDR3: CSAWLNTEAFF. CDR3 nucleotides: TGCAGTGCCTGGCTGAACACTGAAGCTTTCTTT.

There are a few counts of this clone. The chain combines TRBV4-3 with TRBJ2-7; 11 bases fit TRBD2. Trimming removed 4 bases from V and 0 bases from J; junction bases left unmatched: 5. The CDR3 covers 16 residues. CDR1 is LGHNA, CDR2 YSLEER, per germline. In DNA form, the CDR3 reads TGCGCCAGCAGCCTACTAGCGGGGGTCCCCTCCTACGAGCAGTACTTC. Protein sequence: CASSLLAGVPSYEQYF.

This clone appeared a few times. This CDR3 reads CASSLVAGPSYEQYF. The CDR3 bases are TGTGCCAGTAGTCTGGTAGCGGGGCCGTCCTACGAGCAGTACTTC. The V call is TRBV19, the J call TRBJ2-7; TRBD2 agrees at 8 bases. After removal of 5 bases from V and 1 base from J, the junction contained 7 bases not matched to a gene. CDR1 and CDR2 (germline): LNHDA, SQIVND (reference sequence). The CDR3 is 15 amino acids.

The CDR3 protein is CASRLGQLNSPLHF. The CDR3 DNA sequence: TGTGCCAGCAGGTTGGGACAGCTTAATTCACCCCTCCACTTT. The rearrangement uses TRBV7-2 and TRBJ1-6; 7 bases align to TRBD1. The germline V gene encodes CDR1 SGHTA and CDR2 FQGNSA. There are 14 residues in the CDR3. The junction had 5 bases not matched to a gene; V was cut back by 6 bases and J by 6 bases.

CDR3 nucleotides: TGTGCCAGCACCAAAAGCGGGAACTCCTACGAGCAGTACTTC. It yields the protein CASTKSGNSYEQYF. The chain uses TRBV6-6 and TRBJ2-7, with TRBD2 identical over 7 bases. CDR1 and CDR2 from the germline V gene are MNHNY and SVGAGI (reference sequence). The CDR3 runs 14 residues. The V gene end was trimmed by 7 bases and the J gene end by 0 bases; junction bases not matched to a gene: 6.

This clone has just a few counts. Other nucleotide sequences in the sample specify the same CDR3. The rearrangement uses TRBV2 and TRBJ2-5; tentatively, D is TRBD1 (5 bases). Germline lookup yields CDR1 SNHLY and CDR2 FYNNEI. V dropped 6 bases and J dropped 4 bases, with 6 bases sitting between them. CDR3 length equals 11 residues. This chain's CDR3 is CASSQGETQYF. Here the CDR3 DNA reads TGTGCCAGCAGCCAGGGAGAGACCCAGTACTTC.

The V call is TRBV4-1, the J call TRBJ2-3; 9 nucleotides line up with TRBD1. The junction had 10 bases not matched to a gene; V was cut back by 4 bases and J by 5 bases. The CDR3 sequence is 16 residues long. Germline CDR1 is MGHRA and CDR2 is YSYEKL. CDR3 coding DNA: TGCGCCAGCAGCCCGAACTTTGGACAGGGGTTAGATACGCAGTATTTT. Translated, it gives CASSPNFGQGLDTQYF.

The chain has TRBV7-2 and TRBJ2-1; no clear D gene. Germline V CDR1 and CDR2: SGHTA, FQGNSA. This CDR3 has 14 residues. V shed 1 base and J shed 8 bases, with 12 bases lying between them. The CDR3 is CASSLGSVSDEQFF. CDR3 sequence (DNA): TGTGCCAGCAGCTTAGGTAGTGTGTCCGATGAGCAGTTCTTC.

Concerning this clone: Other DNA sequences in this sample translate to the same CDR3. The J gene is TRBJ1-1, the V gene TRBV30; D ambiguous. Trimming took off 0 bases at V and 4 bases at J, with 6 bases between the two ends. The germline V gene has CDR1 GTSNPN and CDR2 SVGIG (reference sequence). The length of the CDR3 is 12 residues. The CDR3, as DNA: TGTGCCTGGAGTGTCGGGGTCACTGAAGCTTTCTTT. Its protein product is CAWSVGVTEAFF.

The chain is built from TRBV7-2 and TRBJ2-1; 9 bases fit TRBD2. J gave up 5 bases and V 5 bases, and 4 bases lay outside the gene matches. Looked up from germline, CDR1 is SGHTA and CDR2 is FQGNSA. CDR3 size: 14 residues. CDR3 coding DNA: TGTGCCAGCAGCAAAGGGACTAGCCACAATGAGCAGTTCTTC. This encodes CASSKGTSHNEQFF. Based on the CDR3 plus reference TRBV7-2 and TRBJ2-1, the full variable domain is GAGVSQSPSNKVTEKGKDVELRCDPISGHTALYWYRQSLGQGLEFLIYFQGNSAPDKSGLPSDRFSAERTGGSVSTLTIQRTQQEDSAVYLCASSKGTSHNEQFFGPGTRLTVL.

On this clone: This sample includes further DNA sequences coding for the same CDR3. The V call is TRBV5-4, the J call TRBJ2-5; D gene uncertain. Between the trimmed V and J ends, which lost 4 bases and 5 bases, there was a span of 9 bases. Germline CDR1 SGHNT, CDR2 YYREEE (reference sequence). The CDR3 sequence is 12 residues long. Written as DNA, the CDR3 is TGTGCCAGCAGCCTGGACGGGGAGACCCAGTACTTC. It codes for CASSLDGETQYF.

This sequence joins TRBV2 and TRBJ2-2; D remains ambiguous. V was pared by 4 bases and J by 7 bases, with 4 bases between. CDR1 and CDR2 from the germline V gene are SNHLY and FYNNEI. The CDR3 covers 11 residues. The CDR3 nucleotides read TGTGCCAGCAGTGTCCTCGGGGAGCTGTTTTTT. Translating gives CASSVLGELFF.

This clone showed up just a few times. V gene TRBV7-6 combines with J gene TRBJ2-4, with D maybe TRBD2 (6 bases). V was pared by 1 base and J by 1 base, with 8 bases between. Germline CDR1 reads SGHVS; CDR2 reads FNYEAQ. The length of the CDR3 is 15 residues. The CDR3 nucleotides read TGTGCCAGCAGCTTAGGCGGGACTGCCAAAAACATTCAGTACTTC. This codes for CASSLGGTAKNIQYF.

V is TRBV29-1 and J is TRBJ2-3, with D perhaps matching TRBD1 (5 bases). V was pared by 4 bases and J by 2 bases, with 10 bases between. The V gene's germline CDR1 is SQVTM and CDR2 ANQGSEA. This CDR3 has 13 residues. The CDR3 spells CSVVGHPTDTQYF. CDR3 DNA sequence: TGCAGCGTTGTTGGACACCCCACAGATACGCAGTATTTT.

The chain employs TRBV4-1 and TRBJ2-5; the D is unclear. V dropped 4 bases and J dropped 2 bases, with 11 bases sitting between them. The CDR3 has 14 residues. Per germline, CDR1 MGHRA and CDR2 YSYEKL. The CDR3 region has the DNA TGCGCCAGCAGCCGAACGAGGCTACAAGAGACCCAGTACTTC. It is translated as CASSRTRLQETQYF.

This clone has a handful of counts. The J gene is TRBJ2-7, the V gene TRBV10-3; D gene ambiguous. Germline V CDR1 and CDR2: ENHRY, SYGVKD. Trimming shortened V by 8 bases and J by 0 bases, and 8 bases separated the two germline ends. The CDR3 is 12 amino acids. CDR3 coding DNA: TGTGCCATCTACCCGGGCTCCTACGAGCAGTACTTC. Its protein is CAIYPGSYEQYF.

The chain joins TRBV7-9 to TRBJ2-7; TRBD1 agrees at 7 bases. This CDR3 has 16 amino acids. CDR1 and CDR2 from the germline V gene are SEHNR and FQNEAQ (reference sequence). Trimming at V came to 5 bases and at J to 0 bases, leaving 10 bases not matched to a gene. The CDR3 reads CASSPPARGSSYEQYF. CDR3 DNA: TGTGCCAGCAGCCCCCCTGCCAGGGGGAGCTCCTACGAGCAGTACTTC.

The chain employs TRBV7-6 and TRBJ2-3, with 7 bases that match TRBD2. This CDR3 contains 16 residues. In germline, CDR1 is SGHVS, CDR2 FNYEAQ. After removal of 1 base from V and 0 bases from J, the junction contained 4 bases not matched to a gene. As DNA, the CDR3 is TGTGCCAGCAGCTTAGTCGCTAGCGGTAGCACAGATACGCAGTATTTT. This sequence encodes CASSLVASGSTDTQYF.

This clone came up a few times. CDR3 loop: CASSLRQGDSPLHF. As DNA, the CDR3 is TGTGCCAGCAGTTTGCGGCAGGGTGATTCACCCCTCCACTTT. J is TRBJ1-6 and V is TRBV27; a possible D gene is TRBD1 (5 bases). Per the germline V gene, CDR1 is MNHEY and CDR2 is SMNVEV (reference sequence). V dropped 3 bases and J dropped 8 bases, with 11 bases sitting between them. The CDR3 extends over 14 amino acids.

A few counts support this clone. J is TRBJ2-7 and V is TRBV18; the D is unclear. Germline V CDR1 and CDR2: KGHSH, LQKENI. V shed 3 bases and J shed 6 bases, with 9 bases lying between them. The CDR3 covers 12 residues. In DNA form, the CDR3 reads TGTGCCAGCTCACCTATAGCCGGCGAGCAGTACTTC. This gives the protein CASSPIAGEQYF.

This clone has more than one count but fewer than ten. The genes are TRBV4-2 and TRBJ2-5, with 8 bases that match TRBD2. This CDR3 spans 17 amino acids. V lost 4 bases to trimming and J lost 4 bases; unmatched junction nucleotides: 14. Germline CDR1 is LGHNA and CDR2 is YNFKEQ. In nucleotides, the CDR3 is TGTGCCAGCAGCCTTCCAAGCGTCGCGGGGGGAGGAGAGACCCAGTACTTC. It encodes CASSLPSVAGGGETQYF.

The J gene is TRBJ1-2, the V gene TRBV11-2; D might be TRBD1 (5 bases). The germline gives CDR1 SGHAT, CDR2 FQNNGV. V shed 5 bases and J shed 0 bases, with 13 bases lying between them. This CDR3 spans 15 amino acids. The CDR3 DNA reads as TGTGCCAGCAGCCCAGGGCCAGGCCCTAACTATGGCTACACCTTC. It translates to CASSPGPGPNYGYTF.

The chain uses TRBV5-1 and TRBJ2-7, with TRBD1 matching 9 bases. Per the germline V gene, CDR1 is SGHRS and CDR2 is YFSETQ. The CDR3 loop spans 14 amino acids. V was clipped by 3 bases and J by 4 bases; unmatched bases: 5. The CDR3 loop reads CASSSGTGSYEQYF. CDR3 DNA sequence: TGCGCCAGCAGCTCCGGGACAGGGTCTTACGAGCAGTACTTC.

The rearrangement uses TRBV7-2 and TRBJ2-3, with 7 bases aligning to TRBD1. J gave up 4 bases and V 5 bases, and 6 bases lay outside the gene matches. CDR3 size: 14 residues. In germline, CDR1 is SGHTA, CDR2 FQGNSA. CDR3 bases: TGTGCCAGCAGCCTCCAGACAGGGTCAGATACGCAGTATTTT. This sequence encodes CASSLQTGSDTQYF.

This clone was seen only a few times. The chain uses TRBV29-1 and TRBJ1-1; the match to TRBD1 covers 8 bases. The CDR3 length is 14 residues. Germline V CDR1 and CDR2: SQVTM, ANQGSEA. The V and J ends lost 4 bases and 0 bases, in that order; junction bases with no gene match: 4. The CDR3 DNA is TGCAGCGTTGGACAGGGGACGATGAACACTGAAGCTTTCTTT. Protein product: CSVGQGTMNTEAFF.